A selection of T cell receptor beta chains follows, all from one sample in a study of technical replicates of blood from several donors. Using immunoSEQ multiplex PCR, the repertoire was profiled, and TCRdb retains in-frame clones only, with some absent. The table shows approximately 77,000 clones, with approximately 94% occurring only once. Sequencing was carried out using T cells isolated from PBMCs. The receptor source for this set is a human donor in good health. The CDR3 runs from the conserved cysteine through the conserved F or W. D genes are given only for firm matches. The size field is filled for only some rows; it gives once, few, many or a size class.

>TRBJ1-2|-|-|TRBV30
TGTGCCTGGTGTCTACAGATTAACTATGGCTACACCTTC
CAWCLQINYGYTF
>TRBJ1-4|TRBD1|-|TRBV15
TGTGCCACCAGGGGACAGGGAGAGAATAATGAAAAACTGTTTTTT
CATRGQGENNEKLFF
>TRBJ1-2|TRBD1|-|TRBV7-9
TGTGCCAGCAGCTCCTGGACAGGCAACTATGGCTACACCTTC
CASSSWTGNYGYTF
>TRBJ2-1|-|-|TRBV27
TGTGCCAGCAGTTTTTACAGGGACTCCTACAATGAGCAGTTCTTC
CASSFYRDSYNEQFF
>TRBJ2-7|-|-|TRBV10-1
TGCGCCAGCAGCGCGGACAGCTCCTACGAGCAGTACTTC
CASSADSSYEQYF
>TRBJ2-1|TRBD2|-|TRBV5-1
TGCGCCAGTTTCCCGGGACTAGCGGGAAGGATCAATGAGCAGTTCTTC
CASFPGLAGRINEQFF
>TRBJ1-2|-|once|TRBV5-1
TGCGCCAGCAGCTCTACCGGTACTAACTATGGCTACACCTTC
CASSSTGTNYGYTF
>TRBJ2-1|-|once|TRBV27
TGTGCCAGCAGTTTATTTAGCACGAGCTCCTACAATGAGCAGTTCTTC
CASSLFSTSSYNEQFF
>TRBJ2-5|TRBD2|-|TRBV7-2
TGTGCCAGCAGCTTAGTTGTCACGGGAGGAGAGACCCAGTACTTC
CASSLVVTGGETQYF
>TRBJ1-1|TRBD1|once|TRBV4-3
TGCGCCAGCAGCCAAGGGAGGACAGGGATGAACACTGAAGCTTTCTTT
CASSQGRTGMNTEAFF
>TRBJ1-5|-|-|TRBV15
TGTGCCACCAGCAGAGGATGGCAGGCAAATCAGCCCCAGCATTTT
CATSRGWQANQPQHF
>TRBJ2-1|TRBD2|-|TRBV30
TGTGCCTGGAGGACGGGACTAGCTTCTTACAATGAGCAGTTCTTC
CAWRTGLASYNEQFF